A single sample gave rise to the 21 T cell receptor beta chains below, sequenced in a study of shared clonotypes between healthy human individuals. Generated by immunoSEQ multiplex PCR, the TCRdb table keeps only in-frame clones and is missing some. Of about 2 million clones in the sample, about 95% were seen once. Only CD45RO-negative cells positively selected for CCR7 counted as naive CD8 cells, so terminally differentiated effector memory CD45RA+ cells were excluded. Sequencing used naive CD8+ T cells sorted from blood. All receptors derive from a young man in good health.

J is TRBJ1-6 and V is TRBV28; D gene ambiguous. Germline loops: CDR1 MDHEN, CDR2 SYDVKM. This CDR3 is 16 amino acids long. Trimming pared 2 bases from V and 0 bases from J, leaving 8 bases between. The CDR3 loop is CASSLKLSSYNSPLHF. Written as DNA, the CDR3 is TGTGCCAGCAGTTTAAAACTCAGCTCCTATAATTCACCCCTCCACTTT.

The CDR3 DNA sequence: TGTGCCAGCAGCTTAGTGGGCAGCTACTTAACCGGGGAGCTGTTTTTT. As protein: CASSLVGSYLTGELFF. The chain employs TRBV7-9 and TRBJ2-2; D remains ambiguous. CDR3 size: 16 residues. The V gene lost 1 base and the J gene lost 5 bases, with 14 bases spanning the gap. Germline V gene lookup returns CDR1 SEHNR and CDR2 FQNEAQ (reference sequence).

V is TRBV14 and J is TRBJ2-7; possibly TRBD2 for D (5 bases). CDR1 and CDR2 (germline): SGHDN, FVKESK. This CDR3 comprises 13 residues. Trimming took off 2 bases at V and 6 bases at J, with 11 bases between the two ends. The CDR3: CASSQFKGSEQYF. The CDR3 DNA follows: TGTGCCAGCAGCCAATTCAAAGGGAGCGAGCAGTACTTC. The variable domain in full, with the rest retrieved from reference TRBV14 and TRBJ2-7, is EAGVTQFPSHSVIEKGQTVTLRCDPISGHDNLYWYRRVMGKEIKFLLHFVKESKQDESGMPNNRFLAERTGGTYSTLKVQPAELEDSGVYFCASSQFKGSEQYFGPGTRLTVT.

The V and J genes are TRBV30 and TRBJ1-2; maybe TRBD1 (5 bases). The CDR3 runs 12 residues. V lost 1 base and J 7 bases, leaving 10 bases between the germline ends. Germline CDR1 reads GTSNPN; CDR2 reads SVGIG (reference sequence). The CDR3 nucleotides read TGTGCCTGGAGTGCGGGGGTTGCTGGCTACACCTTC. It codes for CAWSAGVAGYTF.

The CDR3 coding sequence is TGCGCCAGCAGCCACCAAGACGGCTGGGACACAGATACGCAGTATTTT. It codes for CASSHQDGWDTDTQYF. The chain carries TRBV4-1 and TRBJ2-3, with D unclear. This CDR3 comprises 16 residues. Per the germline V gene, CDR1 is MGHRA and CDR2 is YSYEKL. V was trimmed by 3 bases and J by 2 bases, leaving 15 bases between them.

V gene TRBV9 combines with J gene TRBJ2-7, with D perhaps matching TRBD1 (6 bases). With 3 bases removed from V and 2 bases from J, the gap between germline ends came to 12 bases. The CDR3 spans 14 residues. CDR1 is SGDLS, CDR2 YYNGEE, per germline. Written as DNA, the CDR3 is TGTGCCAGCAGCGCACAGGGAAATCCCTACGAGCAGTACTTC. Translation gives CASSAQGNPYEQYF.

CDR3 sequence reads: CATVEERSYNSPLHF. The CDR3 DNA reads TGTGCCACGGTCGAGGAGCGGTCCTATAATTCACCCCTCCACTTT. The gene calls are TRBV6-1 and TRBJ1-6; D gene ambiguous. The CDR3 covers 15 residues. The germline V gene has CDR1 MNHNS and CDR2 SASEGT. V lost 10 bases, J lost 1 base, and 14 bases lay in between.

This chain connects TRBV6-5 to TRBJ1-2; 7 nucleotides line up with TRBD1. CDR1 is MNHEY, CDR2 SVGAGI, per germline. The CDR3 is made up of 15 amino acids. V was pared by 0 bases and J by 4 bases, with 5 bases of the junction left unmatched. The CDR3 sequence: CASSYSDDRVYGYTF. In nucleotides, the CDR3 is TGTGCCAGCAGTTACTCCGATGACAGGGTCTATGGCTACACCTTC.

The chain is built from TRBV6-5 and TRBJ2-7; 7 nucleotides line up with TRBD1. Losses at the gene ends were 0 bases for V and 0 bases for J; bases not matched to a gene: 5. Germline V gives CDR1 MNHEY, CDR2 SVGAGI. The CDR3 is 16 amino acids. The CDR3: CASSYSWGQSSYEQYF. The CDR3 DNA is TGTGCCAGCAGTTACTCGTGGGGACAGAGCTCCTACGAGCAGTACTTC.

The gene calls are TRBV28 and TRBJ2-5, with TRBD1 matching 9 bases. V was pared by 7 bases and J by 5 bases, with 8 bases of the junction left unmatched. Germline lookup yields CDR1 MDHEN and CDR2 SYDVKM. This CDR3 spans 14 amino acids. CDR3 nucleotide sequence: TGTGCCAGCAAACAACAGGGGGCAATGGAGACCCAGTACTTC. Translating gives CASKQQGAMETQYF.

The chain recombines TRBV7-6 with TRBJ2-3, with 10 positions matching TRBD1. Germline lookup yields CDR1 SGHVS and CDR2 FNYEAQ. The CDR3 sequence is 16 residues long. J lost 0 bases, V lost 6 bases, and 6 bases had no gene match. The DNA of the CDR3 is TGTGCCAGCAGAGGGGACAGGGGTATTAGCACAGATACGCAGTATTTT. It yields the protein CASRGDRGISTDTQYF.

The J gene is TRBJ2-1, the V gene TRBV27; 11 bases match TRBD2. With V trimmed by 3 bases and J by 10 bases, 5 bases remained unmatched. Germline lookup yields CDR1 MNHEY and CDR2 SMNVEV (reference sequence). The length of the CDR3 is 14 residues. CDR3 sequence: CASSFRLAGNEQFF. DNA of the CDR3: TGTGCCAGCAGTTTTAGACTAGCGGGGAACGAGCAGTTCTTC.

Notes on this clone: Other DNA sequences in the same sample also yield this CDR3. The V gene is TRBV6-5, the J gene TRBJ2-2; weak D call: TRBD1 (5 bases). Deletions cut 2 bases from V and 7 bases from J, with 8 bases between. The germline V gene encodes CDR1 MNHEY and CDR2 SVGAGI. This CDR3 region has 13 residues. The CDR3 DNA reads TGTGCCAGCAGTTACCAGGGCAGCGGGGAGCTGTTTTTT. This codes for CASSYQGSGELFF.

This chain links TRBV30 with TRBJ2-7; D is tentatively TRBD1 or TRBD2 (5 bases each). CDR3 length: 13 amino acids. V was shortened by 4 bases and J by 1 base, with 11 bases between the two germline ends. The germline gives CDR1 GTSNPN, CDR2 SVGIG (reference sequence). CDR3 sequence: CAWMGDISYEQYF. The CDR3 DNA reads TGTGCCTGGATGGGGGATATATCCTACGAGCAGTACTTC.

The V and J genes are TRBV19 and TRBJ2-7; D uncertain. The CDR3 runs 14 residues. The germline V gene has CDR1 LNHDA and CDR2 SQIVND (reference sequence). The germline V and J ends were trimmed by 6 bases and 2 bases, with 14 bases remaining between them. CDR3 DNA sequence: TGTGCCAGTAGCCCAGTGGCCGGCGCCTACGAGCAGTACTTC. This translates into CASSPVAGAYEQYF.

The rearrangement joins TRBV5-1 to TRBJ2-7, with 9 nucleotides matching TRBD1. V was pared by 4 bases and J by 2 bases, with 7 bases of the junction left unmatched. The germline V gene encodes CDR1 SGHRS and CDR2 YFSETQ. The CDR3 is made up of 15 amino acids. The CDR3 region has the DNA TGCGCCAGCAGCCTGGGCGGGACAGGGCCCTACGAGCAGTACTTC. As protein: CASSLGGTGPYEQYF.

In this sample, this clone turned up a few times. The CDR3 loop is CASSSGTDFNYGYTF. As DNA, the CDR3 is TGTGCCAGCAGCTCAGGGACAGACTTTAACTATGGCTACACCTTC. The chain couples TRBV7-9 to TRBJ1-2; TRBD1 matches 7 bases. Germline values: CDR1 SEHNR, CDR2 FQNEAQ (reference sequence). Germline trimming cut 4 bases from V and 1 base from J; bases unmatched to any gene: 6. CDR3 length: 15 residues.

The CDR3 loop reads CASSEAGRDTDTQYF. In DNA form, the CDR3 reads TGTGCCAGCAGTGAAGCGGGCAGGGACACAGATACGCAGTATTTT. The J gene is TRBJ2-3, the V gene TRBV2; possible D gene TRBD1, 5 bases. Per the germline V gene, CDR1 is SNHLY and CDR2 is FYNNEI. The CDR3 consists of 15 residues. Trimming removed 0 bases at V and 2 bases at J, with 9 bases between. The whole variable domain, filled in from reference TRBV2 and TRBJ2-3, reads EPEVTQTPSHQVTQMGQEVILRCVPISNHLYFYWYRQILGQKVEFLVSFYNNEISEKSEIFDDQFSVERPDGSNFTLKIRSTKLEDSAMYFCASSEAGRDTDTQYFGPGTRLTVL.

This sequence joins TRBV27 and TRBJ2-7; TRBD2 aligns across 14 bases. From germline, CDR1 is MNHEY and CDR2 SMNVEV (reference sequence). The CDR3 contains 13 residues. V trimming: 11 bases; J trimming: 5 bases; junction bases outside the gene matches: 5. The DNA of the CDR3 is TGTGCCGCGGGACTAGCGGGAGCCAACGAGCAGTACTTC. This gives the protein CAAGLAGANEQYF.

The gene calls are TRBV28 and TRBJ1-5; D is unresolved. This CDR3 region has 15 residues. V was shortened by 6 bases and J by 0 bases, with 12 bases between the two germline ends. CDR1 is MDHEN and CDR2 is SYDVKM in the germline V gene. The CDR3 loop is CASRWDSLSNQPQHF. The CDR3 nucleotides read TGTGCCAGCAGGTGGGATTCCCTTAGCAATCAGCCCCAGCATTTT.

The chain carries TRBV14 and TRBJ1-6; tentative D call: TRBD1 (5 bases). The CDR3 contains 16 residues. Germline CDR1 is SGHDN and CDR2 is FVKESK. Between the trimmed V and J ends, which lost 0 bases and 7 bases, there was a span of 13 bases. The CDR3 is CASSQDLAGWNSPLHF. The CDR3 DNA reads as TGTGCCAGCAGCCAAGATCTGGCAGGGTGGAATTCACCCCTCCACTTT.